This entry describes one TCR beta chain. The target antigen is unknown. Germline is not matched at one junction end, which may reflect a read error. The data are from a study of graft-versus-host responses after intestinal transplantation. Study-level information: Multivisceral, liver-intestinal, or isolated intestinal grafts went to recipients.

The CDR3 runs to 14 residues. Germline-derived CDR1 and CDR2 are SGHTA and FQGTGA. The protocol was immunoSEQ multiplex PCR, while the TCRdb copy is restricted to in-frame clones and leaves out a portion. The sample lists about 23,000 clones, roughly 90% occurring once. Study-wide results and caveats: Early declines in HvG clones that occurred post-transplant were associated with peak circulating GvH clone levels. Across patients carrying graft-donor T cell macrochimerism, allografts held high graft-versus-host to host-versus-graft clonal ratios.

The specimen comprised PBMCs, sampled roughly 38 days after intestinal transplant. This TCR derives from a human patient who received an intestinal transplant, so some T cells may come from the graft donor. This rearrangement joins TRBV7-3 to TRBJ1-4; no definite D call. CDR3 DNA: TGTGCCAGAAGCTTAAATCCGGCTTGGGAAAAACTGCTTTTT. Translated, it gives CARSLNPAWEKLLF.